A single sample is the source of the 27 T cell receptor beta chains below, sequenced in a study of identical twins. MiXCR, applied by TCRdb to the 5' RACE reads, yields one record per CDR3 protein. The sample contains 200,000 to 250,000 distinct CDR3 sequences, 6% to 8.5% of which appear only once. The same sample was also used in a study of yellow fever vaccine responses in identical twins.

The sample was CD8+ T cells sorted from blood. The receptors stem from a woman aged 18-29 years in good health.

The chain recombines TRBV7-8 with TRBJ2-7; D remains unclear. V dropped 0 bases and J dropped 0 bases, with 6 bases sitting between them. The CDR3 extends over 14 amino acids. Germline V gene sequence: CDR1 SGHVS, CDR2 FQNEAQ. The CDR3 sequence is CASSLAGFSYEQYF. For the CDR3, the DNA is TGTGCCAGCAGCTTAGCGGGCTTCTCCTACGAGCAGTACTTC.

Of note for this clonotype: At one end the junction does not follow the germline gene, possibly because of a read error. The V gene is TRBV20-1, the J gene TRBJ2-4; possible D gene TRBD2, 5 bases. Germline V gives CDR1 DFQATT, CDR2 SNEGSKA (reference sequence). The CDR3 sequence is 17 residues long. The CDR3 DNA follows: TGCTGTGCTAGAGATTCCGGCTCGGGGAAGCTAGATTACATTCAGTACTTC. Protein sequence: CCARDSGSGKLDYIQYF.

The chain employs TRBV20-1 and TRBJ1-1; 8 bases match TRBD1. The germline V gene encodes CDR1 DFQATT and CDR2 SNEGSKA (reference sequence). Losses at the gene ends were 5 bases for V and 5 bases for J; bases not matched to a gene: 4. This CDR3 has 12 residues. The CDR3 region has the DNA TGCAGTGCTCAGGGGGCTTGGACTGAAGCTTTCTTT. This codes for CSAQGAWTEAFF.

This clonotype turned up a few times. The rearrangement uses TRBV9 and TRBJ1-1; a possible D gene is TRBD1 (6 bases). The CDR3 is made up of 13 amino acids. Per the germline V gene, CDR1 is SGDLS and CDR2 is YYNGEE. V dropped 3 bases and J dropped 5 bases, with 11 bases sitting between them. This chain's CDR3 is CASSEGHQTEAFF. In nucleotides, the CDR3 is TGTGCCAGCAGCGAGGGACACCAAACTGAAGCTTTCTTT. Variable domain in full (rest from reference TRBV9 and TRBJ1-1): DSGVTQTPKHLITATGQRVTLRCSPRSGDLSVYWYQQSLDQGLQFLIQYYNGEERAKGNILERFSAQQFPDLHSELNLSSLELGDSALYFCASSEGHQTEAFFGQGTRLTVV.

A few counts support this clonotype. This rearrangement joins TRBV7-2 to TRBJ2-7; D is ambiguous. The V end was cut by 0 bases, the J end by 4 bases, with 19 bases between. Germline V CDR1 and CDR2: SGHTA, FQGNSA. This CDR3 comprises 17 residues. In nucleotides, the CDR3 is TGTGCCAGCAGCTTAGCGGGTTGGCCGCGAGACCCATACGAGCAGTACTTC. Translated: CASSLAGWPRDPYEQYF.

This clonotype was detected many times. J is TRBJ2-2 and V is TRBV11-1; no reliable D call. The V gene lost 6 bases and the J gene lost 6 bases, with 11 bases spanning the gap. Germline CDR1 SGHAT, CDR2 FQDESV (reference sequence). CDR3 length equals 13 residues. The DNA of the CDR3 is TGTGCCAGCAGGGGTCCAGCGCCCGGGGAGCTGTTTTTT. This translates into CASRGPAPGELFF.

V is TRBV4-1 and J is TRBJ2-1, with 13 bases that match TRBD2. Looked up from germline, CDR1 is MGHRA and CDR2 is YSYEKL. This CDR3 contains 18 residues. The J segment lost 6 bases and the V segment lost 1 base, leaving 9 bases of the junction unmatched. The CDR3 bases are TGCGCCAGCAGCCAAGTTCCGATTACTAGCGGGAGGGGCAATGAGCAGTTCTTC. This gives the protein CASSQVPITSGRGNEQFF.

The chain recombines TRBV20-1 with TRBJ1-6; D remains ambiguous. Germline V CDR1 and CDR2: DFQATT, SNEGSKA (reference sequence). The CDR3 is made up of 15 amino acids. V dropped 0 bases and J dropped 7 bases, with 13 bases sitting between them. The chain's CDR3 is CSARDEGSSNSPLHF. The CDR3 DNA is TGCAGTGCTAGAGATGAAGGGTCGTCCAATTCACCCCTCCACTTT.

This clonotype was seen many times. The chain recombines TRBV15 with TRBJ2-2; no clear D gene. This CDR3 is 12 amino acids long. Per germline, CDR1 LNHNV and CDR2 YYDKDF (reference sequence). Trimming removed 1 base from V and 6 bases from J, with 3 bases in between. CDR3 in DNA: TGTGCCACCAGCAGAGGATCCGGGGAGCTGTTTTTT. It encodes CATSRGSGELFF.

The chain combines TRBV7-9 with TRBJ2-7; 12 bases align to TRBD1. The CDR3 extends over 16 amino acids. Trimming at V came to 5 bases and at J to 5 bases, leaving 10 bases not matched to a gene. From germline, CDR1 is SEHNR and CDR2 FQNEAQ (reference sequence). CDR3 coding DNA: TGTGCCAGCAGCGGACCGGGACAGGGGGCTTCCGACGAGCAGTACTTC. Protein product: CASSGPGQGASDEQYF.

CDR3 protein: CASSHRTGLDEQFF. The CDR3 region has the DNA TGCGCCAGCAGTCACCGGACAGGGCTGGATGAGCAGTTCTTC. This chain joins TRBV5-1 and TRBJ2-1; 8 positions agree with TRBD1. The length of the CDR3 is 14 residues. V shed 5 bases and J 8 bases; nucleotides not matched to a gene: 9. Germline V CDR1 and CDR2: SGHRS, YFSETQ.

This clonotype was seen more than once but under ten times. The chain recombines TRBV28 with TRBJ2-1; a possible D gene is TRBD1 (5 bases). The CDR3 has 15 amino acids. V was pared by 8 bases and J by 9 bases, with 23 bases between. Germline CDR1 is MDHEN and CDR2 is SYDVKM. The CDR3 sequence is CASLSDISVWSEQFF. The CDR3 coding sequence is TGTGCCAGCCTCTCGGACATTTCCGTATGGAGTGAGCAGTTCTTC.

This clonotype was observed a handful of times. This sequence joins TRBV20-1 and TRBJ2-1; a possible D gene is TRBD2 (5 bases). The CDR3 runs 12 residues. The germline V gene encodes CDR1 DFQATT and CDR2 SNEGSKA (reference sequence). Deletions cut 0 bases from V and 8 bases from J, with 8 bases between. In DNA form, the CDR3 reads TGCAGTGCTAGAGATGGAGGTTATGAGCAGTTCTTC. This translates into CSARDGGYEQFF.

The CDR3 coding sequence is TGCAGTGCTAGCCCCCGGGGACTAGCGGGAGTCTACGAGCAGTACTTC. This sequence encodes CSASPRGLAGVYEQYF. The chain couples TRBV20-1 to TRBJ2-7, with 14 bases that match TRBD2. The CDR3 spans 16 residues. V lost 3 bases and J lost 3; bases outside the gene matches: 7. Looked up from germline, CDR1 is DFQATT and CDR2 is SNEGSKA (reference sequence).

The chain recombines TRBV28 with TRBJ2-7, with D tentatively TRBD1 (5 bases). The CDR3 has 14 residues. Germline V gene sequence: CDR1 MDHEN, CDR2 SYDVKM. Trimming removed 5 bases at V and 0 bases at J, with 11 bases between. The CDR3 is CASSPYRNSYEQYF. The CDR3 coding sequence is TGTGCCAGCAGTCCCTACAGGAACTCCTACGAGCAGTACTTC.

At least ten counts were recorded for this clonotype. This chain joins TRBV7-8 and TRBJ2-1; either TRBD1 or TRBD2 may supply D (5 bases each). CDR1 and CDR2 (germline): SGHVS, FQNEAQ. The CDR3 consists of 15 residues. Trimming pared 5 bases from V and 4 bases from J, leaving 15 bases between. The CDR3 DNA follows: TGTGCCAGCAGCCCGCCGGGACCTAGATACAATGAGCAGTTCTTC. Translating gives CASSPPGPRYNEQFF.

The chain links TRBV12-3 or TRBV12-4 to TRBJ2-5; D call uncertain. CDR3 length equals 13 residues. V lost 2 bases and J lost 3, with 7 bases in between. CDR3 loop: CASSLHGKETQYF. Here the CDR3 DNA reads TGTGCCAGCAGTTTACACGGAAAAGAGACCCAGTACTTC.

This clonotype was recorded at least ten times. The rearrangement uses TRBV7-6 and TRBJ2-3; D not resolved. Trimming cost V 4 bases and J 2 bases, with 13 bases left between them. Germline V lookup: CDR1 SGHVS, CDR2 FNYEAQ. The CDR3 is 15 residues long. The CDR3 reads CASSSEDGSTDTQYF. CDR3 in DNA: TGTGCCAGCAGCTCAGAGGACGGATCCACAGATACGCAGTATTTT.

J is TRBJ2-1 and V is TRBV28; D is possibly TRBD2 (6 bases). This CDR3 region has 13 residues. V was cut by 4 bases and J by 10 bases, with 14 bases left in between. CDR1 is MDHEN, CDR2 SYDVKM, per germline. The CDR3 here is CASSSRGGEEQFF. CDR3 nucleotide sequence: TGTGCCAGCAGTTCCCGGGGAGGAGAGGAGCAGTTCTTC.

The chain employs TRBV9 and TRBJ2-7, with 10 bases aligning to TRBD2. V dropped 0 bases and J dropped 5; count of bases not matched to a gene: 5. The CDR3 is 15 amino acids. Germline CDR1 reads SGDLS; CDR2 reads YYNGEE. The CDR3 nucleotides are TGTGCCAGCAGCGTAGACAGCGGGAGGGGGGACGAGCAGTACTTC. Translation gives CASSVDSGRGDEQYF. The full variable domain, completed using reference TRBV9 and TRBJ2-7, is DSGVTQTPKHLITATGQRVTLRCSPRSGDLSVYWYQQSLDQGLQFLIQYYNGEERAKGNILERFSAQQFPDLHSELNLSSLELGDSALYFCASSVDSGRGDEQYFGPGTRLTVT.

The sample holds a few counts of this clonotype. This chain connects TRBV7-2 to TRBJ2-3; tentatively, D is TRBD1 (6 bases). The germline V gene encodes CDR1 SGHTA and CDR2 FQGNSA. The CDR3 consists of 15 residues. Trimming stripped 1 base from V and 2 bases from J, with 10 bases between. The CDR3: CASSLVTGFTDTQYF. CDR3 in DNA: TGTGCCAGCAGCTTAGTCACAGGGTTCACAGATACGCAGTATTTT.

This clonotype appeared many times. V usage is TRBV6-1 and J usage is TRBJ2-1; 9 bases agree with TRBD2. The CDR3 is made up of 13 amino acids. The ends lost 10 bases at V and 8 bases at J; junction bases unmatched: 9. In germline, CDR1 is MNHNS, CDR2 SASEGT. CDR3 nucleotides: TGTGCCACGAAAATTAGCGGGAGCGATGAGCAGTTCTTC. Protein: CATKISGSDEQFF.

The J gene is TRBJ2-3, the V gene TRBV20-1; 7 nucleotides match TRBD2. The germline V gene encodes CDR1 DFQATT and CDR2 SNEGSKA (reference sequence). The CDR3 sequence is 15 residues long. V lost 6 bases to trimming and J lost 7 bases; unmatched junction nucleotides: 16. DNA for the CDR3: TGCAGTGCCAACGCTCCCGGACTAGTGTGGAATACGCAGTATTTT. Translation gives CSANAPGLVWNTQYF.

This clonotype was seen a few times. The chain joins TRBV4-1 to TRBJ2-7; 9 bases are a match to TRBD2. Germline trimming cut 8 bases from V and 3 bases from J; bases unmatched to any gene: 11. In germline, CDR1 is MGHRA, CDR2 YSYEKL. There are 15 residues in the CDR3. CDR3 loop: CASATASGIDYEQYF. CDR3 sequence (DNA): TGCGCCAGCGCAACGGCTAGCGGGATAGACTACGAGCAGTACTTC.

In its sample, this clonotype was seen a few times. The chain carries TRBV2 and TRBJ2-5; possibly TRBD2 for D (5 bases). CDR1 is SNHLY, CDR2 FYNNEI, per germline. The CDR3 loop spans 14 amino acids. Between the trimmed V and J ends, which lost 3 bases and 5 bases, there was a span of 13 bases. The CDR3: CASSDPRDGETQYF. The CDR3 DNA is TGTGCCAGCAGTGATCCACGGGATGGCGAGACCCAGTACTTC.

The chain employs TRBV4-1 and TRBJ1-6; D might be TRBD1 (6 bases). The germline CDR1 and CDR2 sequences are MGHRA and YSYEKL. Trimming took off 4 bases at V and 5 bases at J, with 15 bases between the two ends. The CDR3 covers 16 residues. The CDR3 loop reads CASSPLDRGDNSPLHF. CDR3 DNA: TGCGCCAGCAGCCCCCTGGACAGAGGAGATAATTCACCCCTCCACTTT.

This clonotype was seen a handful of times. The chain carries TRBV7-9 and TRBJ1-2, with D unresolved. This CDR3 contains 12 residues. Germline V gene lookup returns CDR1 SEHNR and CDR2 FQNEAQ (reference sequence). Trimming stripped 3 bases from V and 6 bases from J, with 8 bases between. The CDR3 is CASSFLPDGYTF. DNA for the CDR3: TGTGCCAGCAGCTTCCTGCCCGATGGCTACACCTTC.